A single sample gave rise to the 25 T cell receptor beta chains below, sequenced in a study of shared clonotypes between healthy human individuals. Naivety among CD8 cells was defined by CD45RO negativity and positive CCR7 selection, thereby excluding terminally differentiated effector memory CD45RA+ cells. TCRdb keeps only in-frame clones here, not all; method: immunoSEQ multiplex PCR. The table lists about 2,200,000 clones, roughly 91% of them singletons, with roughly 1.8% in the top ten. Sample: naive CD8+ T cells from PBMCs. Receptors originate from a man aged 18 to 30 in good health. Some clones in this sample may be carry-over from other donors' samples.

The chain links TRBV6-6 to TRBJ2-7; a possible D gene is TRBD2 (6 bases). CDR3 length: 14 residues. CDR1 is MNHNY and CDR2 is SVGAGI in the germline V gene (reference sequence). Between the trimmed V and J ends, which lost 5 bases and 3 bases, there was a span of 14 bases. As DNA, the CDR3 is TGTGCCAGCAGTCAATCCCGGGAGAACTACGAGCAGTACTTC. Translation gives CASSQSRENYEQYF.

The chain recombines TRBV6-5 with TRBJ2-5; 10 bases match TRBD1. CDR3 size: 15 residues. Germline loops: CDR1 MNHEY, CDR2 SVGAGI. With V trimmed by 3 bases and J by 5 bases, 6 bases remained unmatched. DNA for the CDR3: TGTGCCAGCAGTTATGACAGGGGGCGGCGGGAGACCCAGTACTTC. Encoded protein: CASSYDRGRRETQYF.

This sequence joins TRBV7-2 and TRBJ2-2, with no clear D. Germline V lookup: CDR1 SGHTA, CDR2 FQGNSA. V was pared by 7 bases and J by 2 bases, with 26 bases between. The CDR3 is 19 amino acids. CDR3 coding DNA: TGTGCCAGCACCGTTCTTCTTATAGGTGATCCCCCTAACACCGGGGAGCTGTTTTTT. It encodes CASTVLLIGDPPNTGELFF.

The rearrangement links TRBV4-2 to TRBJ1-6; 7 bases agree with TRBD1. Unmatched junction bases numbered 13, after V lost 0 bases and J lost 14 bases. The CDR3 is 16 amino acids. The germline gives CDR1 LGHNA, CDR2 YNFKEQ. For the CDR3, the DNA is TGTGCCAGCAGCCAAGATACGACAGGGTGGGATCGGTCCCTCCACTTT. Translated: CASSQDTTGWDRSLHF.

Here the CDR3 DNA reads TGTGCCATCAGTGAGTCGGACGTCTGGGGAGGGAGGGAGCAGTTCTTC. It specifies CAISESDVWGGREQFF. The chain carries TRBV10-3 and TRBJ2-1; TRBD2 matches 7 bases. Germline V gene data show CDR1 as ENHRY and CDR2 as SYGVKD. There are 16 residues in the CDR3. V gave up 0 bases and J gave up 10 bases; unmatched junction bases: 12.

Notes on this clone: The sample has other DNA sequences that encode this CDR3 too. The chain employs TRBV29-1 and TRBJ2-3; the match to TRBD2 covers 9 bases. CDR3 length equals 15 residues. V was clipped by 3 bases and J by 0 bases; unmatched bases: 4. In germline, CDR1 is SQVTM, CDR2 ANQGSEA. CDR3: CSVEGTSGSTDTQYF. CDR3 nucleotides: TGCAGCGTTGAGGGAACTAGCGGGAGCACAGATACGCAGTATTTT.

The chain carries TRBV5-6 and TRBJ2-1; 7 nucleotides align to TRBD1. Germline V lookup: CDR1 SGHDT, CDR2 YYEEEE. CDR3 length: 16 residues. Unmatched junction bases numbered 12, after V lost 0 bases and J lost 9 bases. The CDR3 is CASSLVRAGGRGEQFF. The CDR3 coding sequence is TGTGCCAGCAGCTTGGTTCGGGCAGGGGGTAGGGGTGAGCAGTTCTTC.

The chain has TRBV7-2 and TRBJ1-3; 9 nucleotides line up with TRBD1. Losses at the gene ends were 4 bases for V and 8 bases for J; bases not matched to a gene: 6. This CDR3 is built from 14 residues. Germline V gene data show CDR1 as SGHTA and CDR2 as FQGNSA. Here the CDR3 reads CASSSPGQGHTIYF. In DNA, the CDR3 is TGTGCCAGCAGCTCACCGGGACAGGGTCACACCATATATTTT. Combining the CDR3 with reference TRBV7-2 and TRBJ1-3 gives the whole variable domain GAGVSQSPSNKVTEKGKDVELRCDPISGHTALYWYRQSLGQGLEFLIYFQGNSAPDKSGLPSDRFSAERTGGSVSTLTIQRTQQEDSAVYLCASSSPGQGHTIYFGEGSWLTVV.

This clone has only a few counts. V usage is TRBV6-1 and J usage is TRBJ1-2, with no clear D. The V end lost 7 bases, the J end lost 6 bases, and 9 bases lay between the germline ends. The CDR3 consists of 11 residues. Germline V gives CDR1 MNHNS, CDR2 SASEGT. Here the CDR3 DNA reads TGTGCCAGCATGTTAGGTGATGGCTACACCTTC. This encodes CASMLGDGYTF.

The CDR3 loop is CASSEGVGGTYEQYF. CDR3 nucleotide sequence: TGTGCCAGCAGCGAGGGGGTGGGCGGAACCTACGAGCAGTACTTC. The chain links TRBV9 to TRBJ2-7; D may be TRBD1 (6 bases). V was pared by 3 bases and J by 2 bases, with 15 bases between. Germline CDR1 and CDR2: SGDLS and YYNGEE. The length of the CDR3 is 15 residues.

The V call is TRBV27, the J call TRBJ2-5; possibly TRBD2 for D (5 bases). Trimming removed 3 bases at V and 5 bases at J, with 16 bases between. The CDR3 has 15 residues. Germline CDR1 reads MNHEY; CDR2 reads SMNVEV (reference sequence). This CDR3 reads CASSFALGGWETQYF. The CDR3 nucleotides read TGTGCCAGCAGTTTCGCATTGGGCGGGTGGGAGACCCAGTACTTC.

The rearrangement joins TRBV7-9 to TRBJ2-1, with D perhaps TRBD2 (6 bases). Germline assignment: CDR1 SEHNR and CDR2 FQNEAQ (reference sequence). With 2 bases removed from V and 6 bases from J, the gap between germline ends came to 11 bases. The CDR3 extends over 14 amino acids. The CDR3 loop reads CASSLSSDGNEQFF. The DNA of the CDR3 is TGTGCCAGCAGCTTATCTAGCGATGGCAATGAGCAGTTCTTC.

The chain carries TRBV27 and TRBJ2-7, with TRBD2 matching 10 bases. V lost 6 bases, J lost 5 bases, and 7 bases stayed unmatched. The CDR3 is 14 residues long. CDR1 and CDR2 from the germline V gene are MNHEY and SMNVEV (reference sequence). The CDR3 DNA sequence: TGTGCCAGCAGGATGCTAGCGGGAGTGGACGAGCAGTACTTC. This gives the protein CASRMLAGVDEQYF.

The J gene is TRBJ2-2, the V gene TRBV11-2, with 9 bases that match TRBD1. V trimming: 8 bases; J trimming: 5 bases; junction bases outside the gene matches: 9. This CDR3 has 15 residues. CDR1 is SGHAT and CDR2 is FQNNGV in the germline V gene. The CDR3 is CASLGWTGDTGELFF. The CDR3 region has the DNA TGTGCCAGCTTGGGGTGGACAGGGGATACCGGGGAGCTGTTTTTT.

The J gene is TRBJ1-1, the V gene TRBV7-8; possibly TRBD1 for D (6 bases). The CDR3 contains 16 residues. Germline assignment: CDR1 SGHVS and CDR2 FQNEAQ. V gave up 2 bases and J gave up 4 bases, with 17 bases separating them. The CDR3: CASSLLRGAGGTEAFF. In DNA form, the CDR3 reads TGTGCCAGCAGCTTACTCCGGGGGGCCGGGGGCACTGAAGCTTTCTTT.

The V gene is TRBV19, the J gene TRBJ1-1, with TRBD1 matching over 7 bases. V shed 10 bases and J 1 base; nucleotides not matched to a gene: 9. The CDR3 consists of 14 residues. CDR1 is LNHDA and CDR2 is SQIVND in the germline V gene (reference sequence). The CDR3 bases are TGTGCCACCGCGTGGGGGACAGAGAACACTGAAGCTTTCTTT. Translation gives CATAWGTENTEAFF. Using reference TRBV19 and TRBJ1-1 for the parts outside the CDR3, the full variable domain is DGGITQSPKYLFRKEGQNVTLSCEQNLNHDAMYWYRQDPGQGLRLIYYSQIVNDFQKGDIAEGYSVSREKKESFPLTVTSAQKNPTAFYLCATAWGTENTEAFFGQGTRLTVV.

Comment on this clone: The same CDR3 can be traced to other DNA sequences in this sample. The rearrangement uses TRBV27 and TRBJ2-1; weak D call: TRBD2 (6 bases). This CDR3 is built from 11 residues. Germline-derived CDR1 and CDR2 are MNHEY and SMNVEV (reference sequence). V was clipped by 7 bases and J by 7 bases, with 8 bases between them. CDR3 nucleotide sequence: TGTGCCAGCACTGGGGGGAATGAGCAGTTCTTC. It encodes CASTGGNEQFF.

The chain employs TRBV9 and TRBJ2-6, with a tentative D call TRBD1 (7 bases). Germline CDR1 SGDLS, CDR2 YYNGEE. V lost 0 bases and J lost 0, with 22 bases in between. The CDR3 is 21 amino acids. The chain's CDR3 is CASSVALGQEGGPSGANVLTF. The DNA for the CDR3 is TGTGCCAGCAGCGTAGCCTTAGGACAGGAAGGGGGGCCCTCTGGGGCCAACGTCCTGACTTTC.

This CDR3 is CASSVLLRTEQYF. The CDR3 DNA reads as TGTGCCAGCAGCGTGCTTTTGCGAACCGAGCAGTACTTC. V is TRBV9 and J is TRBJ2-7; no clear D. The CDR3 runs 13 residues. V was clipped by 2 bases and J by 6 bases, with 12 bases between them. CDR1 SGDLS and CDR2 YYNGEE come from the germline V gene.

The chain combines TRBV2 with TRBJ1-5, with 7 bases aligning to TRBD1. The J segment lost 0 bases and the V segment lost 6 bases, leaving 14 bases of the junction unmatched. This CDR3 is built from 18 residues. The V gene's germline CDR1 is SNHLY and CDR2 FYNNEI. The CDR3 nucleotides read TGTGCCAGCAGCGCCGGGAGGGACAGCACTTATAGCAATCAGCCCCAGCATTTT. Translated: CASSAGRDSTYSNQPQHF.

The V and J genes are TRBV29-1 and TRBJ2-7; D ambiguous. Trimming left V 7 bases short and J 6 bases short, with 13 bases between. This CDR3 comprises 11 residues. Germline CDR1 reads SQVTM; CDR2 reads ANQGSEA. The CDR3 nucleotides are TGCAGCGGCGAAGTCGTAGGCGAGCAGTACTTC. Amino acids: CSGEVVGEQYF.

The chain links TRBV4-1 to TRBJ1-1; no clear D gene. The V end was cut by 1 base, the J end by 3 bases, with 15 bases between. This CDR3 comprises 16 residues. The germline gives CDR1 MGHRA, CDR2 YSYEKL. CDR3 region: CASSQVDYRYDTEAFF. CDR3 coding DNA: TGCGCCAGCAGCCAAGTTGACTACAGATACGACACTGAAGCTTTCTTT.

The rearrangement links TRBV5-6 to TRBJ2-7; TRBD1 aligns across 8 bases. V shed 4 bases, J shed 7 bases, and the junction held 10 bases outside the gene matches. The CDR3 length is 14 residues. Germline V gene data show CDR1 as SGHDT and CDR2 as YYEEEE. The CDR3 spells CASSVRDRISEQYF. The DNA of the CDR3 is TGTGCCAGCAGCGTCCGGGACAGGATATCGGAGCAGTACTTC.

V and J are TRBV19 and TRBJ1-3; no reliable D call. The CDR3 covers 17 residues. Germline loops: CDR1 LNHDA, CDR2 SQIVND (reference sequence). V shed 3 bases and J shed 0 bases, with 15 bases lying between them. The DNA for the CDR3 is TGTGCCAGTAGTATGATCCCTGCCAGGTACTCTGGAAACACCATATATTTT. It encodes CASSMIPARYSGNTIYF. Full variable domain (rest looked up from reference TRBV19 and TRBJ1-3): DGGITQSPKYLFRKEGQNVTLSCEQNLNHDAMYWYRQDPGQGLRLIYYSQIVNDFQKGDIAEGYSVSREKKESFPLTVTSAQKNPTAFYLCASSMIPARYSGNTIYFGEGSWLTVV.

The DNA of the CDR3 is TGTGCCAGCAGTTTAGCCTTCCCGCTGTACGAGCAGTACTTC. This encodes CASSLAFPLYEQYF. This sequence joins TRBV27 and TRBJ2-7; D is unclear. Trimming pared 2 bases from V and 4 bases from J, leaving 12 bases between. The germline V gene encodes CDR1 MNHEY and CDR2 SMNVEV (reference sequence). The CDR3 loop spans 14 amino acids.